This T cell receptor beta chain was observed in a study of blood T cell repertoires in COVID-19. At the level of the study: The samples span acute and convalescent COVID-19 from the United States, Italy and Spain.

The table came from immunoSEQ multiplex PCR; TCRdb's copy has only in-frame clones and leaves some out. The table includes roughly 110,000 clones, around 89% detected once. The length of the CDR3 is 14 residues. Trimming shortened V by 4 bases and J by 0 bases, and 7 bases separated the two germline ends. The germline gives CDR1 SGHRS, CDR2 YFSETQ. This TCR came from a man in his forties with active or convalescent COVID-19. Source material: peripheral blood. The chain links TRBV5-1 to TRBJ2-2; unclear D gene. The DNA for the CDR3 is TGCGCCAGCAGCCCAGACACGAACACCGGGGAGCTGTTTTTT. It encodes CASSPDTNTGELFF.